The 3 T cell receptor beta chains listed next were all sequenced from one sample in a study of glioma-infiltrating T cells. TCR alpha and beta CDR3 regions were amplified from RNA using iRepertoire nested multiplex PCR. TCRdb re-derived calls from the multiplex PCR reads in MiXCR, one entry per CDR3 protein. Of 150,000 to 200,000 distinct CDR3 sequences detected, over 25% appear once; the ten largest clones hold 20%. Sequencing was performed on glioma tissue, nonneoplastic brain tissue, or PBMCs (not recorded which). These receptors came from a human donor with low-grade glioma or glioblastoma, undergoing nonglioma brain surgery, or in good health (not recorded which).

J is TRBJ1-3 and V is TRBV19; D remains ambiguous. Germline V CDR1 and CDR2: LNHDA, SQIVND (reference sequence). Trimming pared 5 bases from V and 0 bases from J, leaving 2 bases between. The CDR3 totals 12 residues. The CDR3 region has the DNA TGTGCCAGTAGTTACTCTGGAAACACCATATATTTT. Protein: CASSYSGNTIYF.

A word on this clonotype: Being one base from a much bigger clone, this may be a read error. The chain recombines TRBV5-1 with TRBJ1-1; D gene ambiguous. The CDR3 loop spans 14 amino acids. CDR1 SGHRS and CDR2 YFSETQ come from the germline V gene. The DNA of the CDR3 is TGCGCCAGAAGCTTGGCTCCGCCGAACACTGAAGCTTTCTTT. It codes for CARSLAPPNTEAFF.

In its sample, this clonotype was seen many times. V gene TRBV2 combines with J gene TRBJ2-5; the D is unclear. Germline CDR1 is SNHLY and CDR2 is FYNNEI. Trimming took off 3 bases at V and 3 bases at J, with 8 bases between the two ends. The CDR3 has 13 residues. The DNA for the CDR3 is TGTGCCAGCAGTGAGCTGGCGGAAGAGACCCAGTACTTC. It encodes CASSELAEETQYF.